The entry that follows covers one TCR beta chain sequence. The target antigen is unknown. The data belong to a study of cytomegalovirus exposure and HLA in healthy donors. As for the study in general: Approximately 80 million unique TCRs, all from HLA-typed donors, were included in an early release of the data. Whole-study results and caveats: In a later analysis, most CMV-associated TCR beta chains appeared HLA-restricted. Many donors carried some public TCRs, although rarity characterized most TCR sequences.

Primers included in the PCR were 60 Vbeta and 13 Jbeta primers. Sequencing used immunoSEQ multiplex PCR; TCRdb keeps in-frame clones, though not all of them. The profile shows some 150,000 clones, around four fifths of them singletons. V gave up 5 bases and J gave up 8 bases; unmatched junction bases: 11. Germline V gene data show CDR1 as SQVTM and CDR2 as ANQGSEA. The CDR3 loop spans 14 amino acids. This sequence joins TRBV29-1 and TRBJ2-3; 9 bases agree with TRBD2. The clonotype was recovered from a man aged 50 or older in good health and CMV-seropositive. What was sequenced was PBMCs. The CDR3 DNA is TGCAGCGTTCGACGTTCGCGGGGGGGCGGTACGCAGTATTTT. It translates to CSVRRSRGGGTQYF.